A selection of T cell receptor beta chains follows, all from one sample in a study of cytomegalovirus exposure and HLA in healthy donors. Clones were read by immunoSEQ multiplex PCR, and TCRdb kept only the in-frame ones, dropping some. The table has around 130,000 clones, 65% to 90% seen once. The sample taken for sequencing was PBMCs. The source is a woman aged 18 to 35 in good health and CMV-seropositive. Each CDR3 is given with its conserved first and last residue. The order of the fields is clone size, J gene, CDR3 length, V gene, D gene, CDR3 protein, CDR3 DNA. D genes are given only for firm matches. Clone size is shown for a subset of rows, as once, few, many or a class of expanded clone.

size: NA
J: TRBJ2-2
length: 15
V: TRBV7-9
D: NA
CDR3: CASSAGQMNTGELFF
DNA: TGTGCCAGCAGCGCGGGACAGATGAACACCGGGGAGCTGTTTTTT

size: NA
J: TRBJ2-1
length: 12
V: TRBV7-9
D: NA
CDR3: CASSSGLNEQFF
DNA: TGTGCCAGCAGCTCAGGACTGAATGAGCAGTTCTTC

size: NA
J: TRBJ2-7
length: 12
V: TRBV5-1
D: TRBD1
CDR3: CASGQGVHEQYF
DNA: TGCGCCAGTGGGCAGGGGGTCCACGAGCAGTACTTC

size: once
J: TRBJ2-2
length: 16
V: TRBV7-8
D: NA
CDR3: CASSLVAAPNTGELFF
DNA: TGTGCCAGCAGCTTAGTTGCGGCCCCGAACACCGGGGAGCTGTTTTTT

size: NA
J: TRBJ2-2
length: 16
V: TRBV27
D: TRBD1
CDR3: CASSFAGTGMGGELFF
DNA: TGTGCCAGCAGTTTCGCCGGGACAGGGATGGGCGGGGAGCTGTTTTTT

size: NA
J: TRBJ1-1
length: 13
V: TRBV10-3
D: NA
CDR3: CATLEDRNTEAFF
DNA: TGTGCCACCCTCGAAGACAGGAACACTGAAGCTTTCTTT

size: NA
J: TRBJ2-7
length: 18
V: TRBV6-1
D: TRBD2
CDR3: CASSAQSQLAGLIREQYF
DNA: TGTGCCAGCAGTGCCCAGAGCCAACTAGCGGGGCTGATACGCGAGCAGTACTTC

size: NA
J: TRBJ1-1
length: 16
V: TRBV11-2
D: TRBD1
CDR3: CASSSGQGAMNTEAFF
DNA: TGTGCCAGCAGTTCTGGACAGGGGGCGATGAACACTGAAGCTTTCTTT

size: once
J: TRBJ1-2
length: 13
V: TRBV2
D: TRBD1
CDR3: CASNIQGASGYTF
DNA: TGTGCCAGCAACATACAGGGGGCATCTGGCTACACCTTC

size: NA
J: TRBJ1-1
length: 16
V: TRBV4-1
D: TRBD1
CDR3: CASSQVMTGANTEAFF
DNA: TGCGCCAGCAGCCAAGTTATGACAGGGGCGAACACTGAAGCTTTCTTT

size: NA
J: TRBJ2-1
length: 15
V: TRBV5-4
D: TRBD2
CDR3: CASSALAGADNEQFF
DNA: TGTGCCAGCAGCGCCCTAGCGGGGGCCGACAATGAGCAGTTCTTC

size: NA
J: TRBJ2-2
length: 16
V: TRBV4-1
D: TRBD2
CDR3: CASSQVAGTNTGELFF
DNA: TGCGCCAGCAGCCAAGTAGCGGGTACGAACACCGGGGAGCTGTTTTTT

size: NA
J: TRBJ1-2
length: 14
V: TRBV9
D: NA
CDR3: CASSASRDFYGYTF
DNA: TGTGCCAGCAGCGCGTCCAGGGATTTCTATGGCTACACCTTC

size: NA
J: TRBJ2-2
length: 16
V: TRBV15
D: NA
CDR3: CATSPYRRGIAGELFF
DNA: TGTGCCACCAGCCCCTACCGCCGGGGAATCGCCGGGGAGCTGTTTTTT

size: NA
J: TRBJ1-2
length: 15
V: TRBV15
D: NA
CDR3: CATSRDPGSEDGYTF
DNA: TGTGCCACCAGCAGAGATCCGGGTTCCGAGGATGGCTACACCTTC

size: NA
J: TRBJ1-5
length: 12
V: TRBV11-2
D: NA
CDR3: CASSGDSLAQHF
DNA: TGTGCCAGCAGCGGAGACTCGTTGGCCCAGCATTTT

size: NA
J: TRBJ1-3
length: 12
V: TRBV19
D: TRBD1
CDR3: CASTDRGNTIYF
DNA: TGTGCCAGCACGGACAGGGGAAACACCATATATTTT

size: NA
J: TRBJ2-5
length: 14
V: TRBV5-4
D: TRBD2
CDR3: CASSLSGGQETQYF
DNA: TGTGCCAGCAGCTTGTCGGGGGGGCAAGAGACCCAGTACTTC

size: NA
J: TRBJ1-4
length: 15
V: TRBV11-2
D: NA
CDR3: CASSPRRLTNEKLFF
DNA: TGTGCCAGCAGCCCTAGACGTTTGACTAATGAAAAACTGTTTTTT

size: NA
J: TRBJ2-1
length: 13
V: TRBV7-3
D: NA
CDR3: CASSLTSVNEQFF
DNA: TGTGCCAGCAGCTTAACGTCCGTCAATGAGCAGTTCTTC

size: NA
J: TRBJ1-6
length: 16
V: TRBV13
D: NA
CDR3: CASSDSRTASGSPLHF
DNA: TGTGCCAGCAGCGACTCCCGGACAGCCTCGGGTTCACCCCTCCACTTT

size: NA
J: TRBJ2-1
length: 13
V: TRBV29-1
D: TRBD2
CDR3: CSVTGGPYNEQFF
DNA: TGCAGCGTTACGGGGGGACCCTACAATGAGCAGTTCTTC

size: once
J: TRBJ2-7
length: 16
V: TRBV19
D: TRBD1
CDR3: CASSFSYGQGEYEQYF
DNA: TGTGCCAGTAGTTTCTCGTACGGACAGGGTGAATACGAGCAGTACTTC

size: NA
J: TRBJ1-1
length: 13
V: TRBV5-4
D: TRBD1
CDR3: CASRPGGEAEAFF
DNA: TGTGCCAGCAGGCCAGGGGGCGAGGCTGAAGCTTTCTTT

size: NA
J: TRBJ1-1
length: 16
V: TRBV19
D: NA
CDR3: CASSLGGGLGNTEAFF
DNA: TGTGCCAGTAGTCTGGGGGGGGGCCTCGGGAACACTGAAGCTTTCTTT

size: NA
J: TRBJ1-5
length: 13
V: TRBV7-9
D: NA
CDR3: CASSLLVNQPQHF
DNA: TGTGCCAGCAGCTTATTAGTCAATCAGCCCCAGCATTTT

size: NA
J: TRBJ2-2
length: 14
V: TRBV28
D: TRBD1
CDR3: CASIDRVSTGELFF
DNA: TGTGCCAGCATAGACAGGGTCTCCACCGGGGAGCTGTTTTTT

size: NA
J: TRBJ1-5
length: 12
V: TRBV19
D: TRBD1
CDR3: CASSGGGQPQHF
DNA: TGTGCCAGCTCAGGGGGCGGTCAGCCCCAGCATTTT

size: NA
J: TRBJ2-5
length: 17
V: TRBV7-3
D: TRBD2
CDR3: CASSPGLAGGLPETQYF
DNA: TGTGCCAGCAGCCCCGGGCTAGCGGGGGGACTTCCAGAGACCCAGTACTTC

size: NA
J: TRBJ2-5
length: 13
V: TRBV2
D: TRBD2
CDR3: CASRASGVETQYF
DNA: TGTGCCAGCAGGGCTAGCGGGGTAGAGACCCAGTACTTC

size: NA
J: TRBJ2-3
length: 14
V: TRBV7-9
D: NA
CDR3: CASSLSASTDTQYF
DNA: TGTGCCAGCAGCTTAAGCGCGAGCACAGATACGCAGTATTTT

size: NA
J: TRBJ2-1
length: 13
V: TRBV6-1
D: TRBD1
CDR3: CASRGTGKNEQFF
DNA: TGTGCCAGCAGGGGGACAGGGAAAAATGAGCAGTTCTTC

size: NA
J: TRBJ2-2
length: 19
V: TRBV11-2
D: NA
CDR3: CASSSRQGSVLMMSGELFF
DNA: TGTGCCAGCAGCTCCAGGCAGGGGTCAGTGCTGATGATGAGCGGGGAGCTGTTTTTT

size: NA
J: TRBJ1-2
length: 14
V: TRBV2
D: NA
CDR3: CASLTDSFSYGYTF
DNA: TGTGCCAGCCTGACAGATTCATTTTCCTATGGCTACACCTTC

size: medium-sized
J: TRBJ1-5
length: 14
V: TRBV10-3
D: TRBD1
CDR3: CAIGTGDSNQPQHF
DNA: TGTGCCATAGGGACAGGGGATAGCAATCAGCCCCAGCATTTT

size: NA
J: TRBJ2-2
length: 17
V: TRBV5-1
D: NA
CDR3: CASNSGAGSVHTGELFF
DNA: TGCGCCAGCAATTCTGGGGCGGGGTCGGTTCACACCGGGGAGCTGTTTTTT

size: NA
J: TRBJ2-5
length: 15
V: TRBV15
D: NA
CDR3: CATSRRDSTSETQYF
DNA: TGTGCCACCAGCCGTCGAGACTCTACATCGGAGACCCAGTACTTC

size: NA
J: TRBJ1-4
length: 13
V: TRBV4-2
D: TRBD1
CDR3: CASSHDREEKLFF
DNA: TGTGCCAGCAGCCATGACAGGGAGGAAAAACTGTTTTTT

size: NA
J: TRBJ1-5
length: 14
V: TRBV5-6
D: NA
CDR3: CASSTGRGNQPQHF
DNA: TGTGCCAGCAGCACCGGGAGAGGCAATCAGCCCCAGCATTTT

size: once
J: TRBJ1-2
length: 13
V: TRBV7-3
D: TRBD1
CDR3: CASSGTGGNGYTF
DNA: TGTGCCAGCAGCGGGACAGGGGGGAATGGCTACACCTTC

size: NA
J: TRBJ1-1
length: 14
V: TRBV2
D: TRBD1
CDR3: CASTQQGQDTEAFF
DNA: TGTGCCAGCACCCAACAGGGGCAGGACACTGAAGCTTTCTTT

size: NA
J: TRBJ2-2
length: 16
V: TRBV2
D: NA
CDR3: CASSEASVMNTGELFF
DNA: TGTGCCAGCAGTGAAGCTTCAGTTATGAACACCGGGGAGCTGTTTTTT

size: NA
J: TRBJ2-7
length: 13
V: TRBV5-4
D: NA
CDR3: CASSLAGGNEQYF
DNA: TGTGCCAGCAGCTTGGCCGGAGGGAACGAGCAGTACTTC

size: once
J: TRBJ2-3
length: 12
V: TRBV30
D: NA
CDR3: CAYPGVSDTQYF
DNA: TGTGCCTATCCAGGGGTTTCCGATACGCAGTATTTT

size: NA
J: TRBJ2-5
length: 14
V: TRBV2
D: TRBD2
CDR3: CASSERGGGETRYF
DNA: TGTGCCAGCAGTGAACGTGGCGGGGGGGAGACCCGGTACTTC

size: NA
J: TRBJ2-4
length: 14
V: TRBV10-1
D: TRBD1
CDR3: CASSESRTGGIQYF
DNA: TGCGCCAGCAGTGAGTCAAGGACAGGGGGCATTCAGTACTTC

size: NA
J: TRBJ1-1
length: 13
V: TRBV18
D: NA
CDR3: CASSPQENTEAFF
DNA: TGTGCCAGCTCCCCCCAGGAAAACACTGAAGCTTTCTTT

size: NA
J: TRBJ1-5
length: 16
V: TRBV15
D: TRBD1
CDR3: CAAGTGDIYSNQPQHF
DNA: TGTGCCGCCGGGACAGGGGATATTTATAGCAATCAGCCCCAGCATTTT